These 18 T cell receptor beta chains were all obtained from the same sample, sequenced in a study of Ad26.COV2.S vaccination and SARS-CoV-2 variants. Noted treatment: around 19 received Ad26.COV2.S at low or high dose, single or two shots; about 5 received placebo; per-sample allocation not given. Sampling happened 63 days after the first vaccine or placebo injection. Assay: immunoSEQ multiplex PCR; the TCRdb copy retains only in-frame clones and omits some. Among around 500,000 clones listed, 89% were seen once. The sequencing here drew on peripheral blood, taken in a trial of Ad26.COV2.S vaccine versus placebo. These receptor sequences come from a person between 18 and 65 years old who received the Ad26.COV2.S COVID-19 vaccine or a placebo.

The chain joins TRBV30 to TRBJ2-1; 7 bases line up with TRBD1. Per germline, CDR1 GTSNPN and CDR2 SVGIG (reference sequence). The CDR3 runs to 16 residues. Trimming removed 5 bases from V and 4 bases from J; junction bases left unmatched: 14. The CDR3 is CAWRQEGAQGYNEQFF. The CDR3 DNA reads as TGTGCCTGGCGACAAGAGGGGGCACAAGGGTACAATGAGCAGTTCTTC.

Of note for this clone: At the DNA level, this CDR3 is encoded by other sequences in the same sample as well. The V call is TRBV7-2, the J call TRBJ2-6, with 7 bases matching TRBD1. The junction had 3 bases not matched to a gene; V was cut back by 5 bases and J by 2 bases. Germline V CDR1 and CDR2: SGHTA, FQGNSA. This CDR3 has 15 residues. CDR3 bases: TGTGCCAGCAGCCTAGGGGGCGCTGGGGCCAACGTCCTGACTTTC. Its translation is CASSLGGAGANVLTF.

This chain links TRBV5-1 with TRBJ1-2; tentatively, D is TRBD1 (6 bases). This CDR3 is built from 14 residues. Looked up from germline, CDR1 is SGHRS and CDR2 is YFSETQ. Trimming stripped 4 bases from V and 4 bases from J, with 14 bases between. CDR3 sequence: CASSPTQGRYGYTF. The CDR3 bases are TGCGCCAGCAGCCCAACACAGGGCCGCTATGGCTACACCTTC.

The chain is built from TRBV5-5 and TRBJ2-1; 8 nucleotides match TRBD2. This CDR3 spans 15 amino acids. CDR1 SGHKS and CDR2 YYEKEE come from the germline V gene (reference sequence). The V and J ends lost 1 base and 7 bases, in that order; junction bases with no gene match: 7. The CDR3 region has the DNA TGTGCCAGCAGCTTGTATACTAGCGGATATAATGAGCAGTTCTTC. Translation gives CASSLYTSGYNEQFF. Full variable domain (remainder filled in from reference TRBV5-5 and TRBJ2-1): DAGVTQSPTHLIKTRGQQVTLRCSPISGHKSVSWYQQVLGQGPQFIFQYYEKEERGRGNFPDRFSARQFPNYSSELNVNALLLGDSALYLCASSLYTSGYNEQFFGPGTRLTVL.

The chain has TRBV18 and TRBJ1-1; the D is unclear. V shed 2 bases and J shed 2 bases, with 9 bases lying between them. The CDR3 runs to 14 residues. Germline lookup yields CDR1 KGHSH and CDR2 LQKENI. DNA of the CDR3: TGTGCCAGCTCACCATGGGCAGATAACACTGAAGCTTTCTTT. Its translation: CASSPWADNTEAFF.

The rearrangement joins TRBV5-1 to TRBJ2-1; perhaps TRBD1 as D (6 bases). Germline CDR1 and CDR2: SGHRS and YFSETQ. Trimming cost V 4 bases and J 5 bases, with 16 bases left between them. The CDR3 contains 15 residues. CDR3 DNA: TGCGCCAGCAGCCGGAACAGGGAAACTAACAATGAGCAGTTCTTC. Translation: CASSRNRETNNEQFF.

This chain uses TRBV11-2 with TRBJ2-2; D is unresolved. V shed 5 bases and J shed 4 bases, with 8 bases lying between them. The CDR3 length is 13 residues. The V gene's germline CDR1 is SGHAT and CDR2 FQNNGV. The CDR3 sequence is CASSNAPTGELFF. CDR3 nucleotide sequence: TGTGCCAGCAGCAACGCCCCCACCGGGGAGCTGTTTTTT.

The chain couples TRBV7-2 to TRBJ2-7; D uncertain. Germline values: CDR1 SGHTA, CDR2 FQGNSA. The CDR3 has 12 residues. With 5 bases removed from V and 0 bases from J, the gap between germline ends came to 5 bases. In nucleotides, the CDR3 is TGTGCCAGCAGCGCGTACTCCTACGAGCAGTACTTC. Protein sequence: CASSAYSYEQYF.

The chain links TRBV9 to TRBJ2-2, with 9 bases matching TRBD2. The V segment lost 4 bases and the J segment 0 bases; nucleotides outside the gene matches: 19. Germline V gene data show CDR1 as SGDLS and CDR2 as YYNGEE. CDR3 size: 21 residues. In DNA, the CDR3 is TGTGCCAGCAGCCCCGGTTTGTGGCGGGGGGGAAGACCTTCGAACACCGGGGAGCTGTTTTTT. Residues: CASSPGLWRGGRPSNTGELFF.

The J gene is TRBJ2-3, the V gene TRBV6-2 or TRBV6-3; 7 positions match TRBD2. The CDR3 has 18 amino acids. The V and J ends lost 5 bases and 2 bases, in that order; junction bases with no gene match: 16. Germline CDR1 and CDR2: MNHEY and SVGEGT. Here the CDR3 DNA reads TGTGCCAGCAGTCAAACAAATGCGGCGGGAGTAGACACAGATACGCAGTATTTT. This gives the protein CASSQTNAAGVDTDTQYF.

The chain combines TRBV4-2 with TRBJ2-1, with 8 nucleotides matching TRBD2. With V trimmed by 1 base and J by 0 bases, 11 bases remained unmatched. The length of the CDR3 is 19 residues. Germline CDR1 LGHNA, CDR2 YNFKEQ. In nucleotides, the CDR3 is TGTGCCAGCAGCCAAGTAATCCCTGGCGGGAGGCTCTCCTACAATGAGCAGTTCTTC. It encodes CASSQVIPGGRLSYNEQFF.

The chain uses TRBV4-1 and TRBJ2-7, with TRBD1 matching over 8 bases. Losses at the gene ends were 6 bases for V and 0 bases for J; bases not matched to a gene: 16. Germline V gene sequence: CDR1 MGHRA, CDR2 YSYEKL. This CDR3 contains 18 residues. CDR3 sequence: CASRQREGQGHYSYEQYF. The CDR3 DNA reads as TGCGCCAGCAGACAGAGGGAAGGACAGGGCCATTACTCCTACGAGCAGTACTTC.

Only one count was recorded for this clone. This chain connects TRBV4-1 to TRBJ1-2; TRBD1 matches at 7 bases. V shed 3 bases, J shed 4 bases, and the junction held 8 bases outside the gene matches. Germline CDR1 is MGHRA and CDR2 is YSYEKL. The CDR3 spans 15 residues. The CDR3 nucleotides read TGCGCCAGCAGCCAGCAGCAGGGGGAGTTCTATGGCTACACCTTC. Translated: CASSQQQGEFYGYTF.

This chain joins TRBV2 and TRBJ2-5; D is undetermined. Germline CDR1 is SNHLY and CDR2 is FYNNEI. CDR3 length: 14 residues. Between the trimmed V and J ends, which lost 3 bases and 12 bases, there was a span of 20 bases. This CDR3 is CASSDKGAVFPEYF. The CDR3 bases are TGTGCCAGCAGTGATAAGGGCGCCGTGTTTCCGGAGTACTTC.

V usage is TRBV6-4 and J usage is TRBJ2-3; TRBD1 is a possible D gene (6 bases). Germline assignment: CDR1 MRHNA and CDR2 SNTAGT. This CDR3 is built from 15 residues. The germline V and J ends were trimmed by 4 bases and 0 bases, with 11 bases remaining between them. The CDR3 nucleotides are TGTGCCAGCAGTGTGACAGGCGCTAGCACAGATACGCAGTATTTT. Its translation: CASSVTGASTDTQYF.

This sequence joins TRBV6-5 and TRBJ2-6, with D unclear. The CDR3 is 16 amino acids. The V gene's germline CDR1 is MNHEY and CDR2 SVGAGI. V was trimmed by 1 base and J by 0 bases, leaving 7 bases between them. Here the CDR3 reads CASSYYSSSGANVLTF. Written as DNA, the CDR3 is TGTGCCAGCAGTTACTACAGCAGCTCTGGGGCCAACGTCCTGACTTTC.

The chain recombines TRBV6-5 with TRBJ1-4; 7 bases agree with TRBD1. CDR1 MNHEY and CDR2 SVGAGI come from the germline V gene. This CDR3 has 14 amino acids. After removal of 2 bases from V and 5 bases from J, the junction contained 2 bases not matched to a gene. This CDR3 reads CASSYAGGNEKLFF. The CDR3 coding sequence is TGTGCCAGCAGTTACGCAGGGGGGAATGAAAAACTGTTTTTT.

This chain connects TRBV11-1 to TRBJ2-1; D perhaps matches TRBD2 (5 bases). Germline values: CDR1 SGHAT, CDR2 FQDESV (reference sequence). The CDR3 is 14 amino acids. V lost 5 bases, J lost 1 base, and 9 bases lay in between. As DNA, the CDR3 is TGTGCCAGCAGCAGGAAGCGGTCCTACAATGAGCAGTTCTTC. Encoded protein: CASSRKRSYNEQFF.